The 5 T cell receptor beta chains presented below share a single source sample, sequenced in a study of T-cell reconstitution after alpha-beta-depleted transplantation in children. Unique molecular identifiers were incorporated when the TCRbeta library was constructed. A single record per CDR3 protein comes from TCRdb applying MiXCR to the PCR reads. Among 450,000 to 550,000 distinct CDR3 sequences listed, more than 9.5% were seen once. The sequenced sample was PBMCs, mostly from graft donor cells, obtained 180 days after TCRalphabeta/CD19-depleted stem cell transplant. The receptors stem from a female patient aged 2 to 10 who had a stem cell transplant for aplastic anemia, so the T cells may come from the graft donor.

V is TRBV28 and J is TRBJ2-7; perhaps TRBD1 as D (5 bases). This CDR3 region has 15 residues. V lost 4 bases to trimming and J lost 2 bases, with 15 bases between them. Looked up from germline, CDR1 is MDHEN and CDR2 is SYDVKM. Here the CDR3 DNA reads TGTGCCAGCAGTTCTCAACTCAGGGTGCCCTACGAGCAGTACTTC. Translated: CASSSQLRVPYEQYF.

This clonotype was counted a few times. The chain carries TRBV2 and TRBJ1-5; D unclear. In germline, CDR1 is SNHLY, CDR2 FYNNEI. V was shortened by 5 bases and J by 9 bases, with 14 bases between the two germline ends. The CDR3 is made up of 13 amino acids. CDR3 sequence (DNA): TGTGCCAGCAGTTCGACCCTCAAGGGGCCCCAGCATTTT. Translated, it gives CASSSTLKGPQHF.

CDR3 nucleotide sequence: TGTGCCAGCAGCTTATCCTCCCGGGCAGGGACCAATGAGCAGTTCTTC. The encoded protein is CASSLSSRAGTNEQFF. This chain uses TRBV7-7 with TRBJ2-1; tentatively, D is TRBD1 or TRBD2 (5 bases each). CDR3 length: 16 amino acids. The V gene's germline CDR1 is SSHAT and CDR2 FNYEAQ (reference sequence). V was shortened by 2 bases and J by 6 bases, with 17 bases between the two germline ends.

This clonotype occurred a few times. The V gene is TRBV6-2 or TRBV6-3, the J gene TRBJ2-2, with D perhaps matching TRBD1 (6 bases). Trimming removed 2 bases at V and 6 bases at J, with 10 bases between. Looked up from germline, CDR1 is MNHEY and CDR2 is SVGEGT. The CDR3 is made up of 14 amino acids. The CDR3 loop is CASSYPQGPGELFF. Written as DNA, the CDR3 is TGTGCCAGCAGTTACCCACAGGGCCCCGGGGAGCTGTTTTTT.

This clonotype was seen ten or more times. V and J are TRBV7-8 and TRBJ2-3; the D gene is possibly TRBD2 (6 bases). Looked up from germline, CDR1 is SGHVS and CDR2 is FQNEAQ. The CDR3 has 14 amino acids. Trimming stripped 7 bases from V and 3 bases from J, with 14 bases between. CDR3 region: CASMMRGRTDTQYF. DNA of the CDR3: TGTGCCAGCATGATGCGAGGGAGGACAGATACGCAGTATTTT.